The present TCR beta chain was sequenced within a study of graft-versus-host responses after intestinal transplantation. The wider study: Induction using anti-thymocyte globulin, followed by tacrolimus and steroids for roughly 3 years, was given to all recipients. Overall study findings and caveats: Recipient marrow contained GvH clones, some of which appeared first in ileum or blood.

This clone showed up many times. The antigen is unknown. This CDR3 contains 18 residues. J was trimmed by 1 base and V by 3 bases; bases with no gene match: 11. In germline, CDR1 is LNHNV, CDR2 YYDKDF (reference sequence). Generated by immunoSEQ multiplex PCR, the TCRdb table keeps only in-frame clones and is missing some. The sample contains 90,000 to 100,000 clones, 86% of which appear only once. The TCR sequence derives from a human patient who received an intestinal transplant, so some T cells may come from the graft donor. Sequences were derived from PBMCs, sampled 255 days after intestinal transplant. The chain carries TRBV15 and TRBJ2-2, with 7 bases identical to TRBD2. DNA for the CDR3: TGTGCCACCAGCAGGGCGGTTGGCGGGAGCGGGAACACCGGGGAGCTGTTTTTT. Protein: CATSRAVGGSGNTGELFF. Together with reference TRBV15 and TRBJ2-2, the CDR3 gives the full variable domain: DAMVIQNPRYQVTQFGKPVTLSCSQTLNHNVMYWYQQKSSQAPKLLFHYYDKDFNNEADTPDNFQSRRPNTSFCFLDIRSPGLGDTAMYLCATSRAVGGSGNTGELFFGEGSRLTVL.